The sample holds a few counts of the clone carrying this TCR beta chain. Its antigen is unknown. 5'RACE with constant-segment primers built TCRalpha and TCRbeta cDNA libraries with UMIs. TCRdb used MiXCR to reprocess the 5' RACE reads, holding one entry per CDR3 protein. The sample shows 300,000 to 400,000 distinct CDR3 sequences, 20% to 25% of them seen only once. Germline CDR1 MNHEY, CDR2 SMNVEV (reference sequence). V shed 2 bases and J 2 bases; nucleotides not matched to a gene: 18. This CDR3 is built from 20 residues. This sample was included in a study of T-cell memory formation after mild COVID-19. General study results and limits: There was no confirmation that second-wave clones peaking on day 37 were SARS-CoV-2 specific.

The V and J genes are TRBV27 and TRBJ2-7; 10 nucleotides line up with TRBD2. This TCR was recovered from an adult woman who had mild COVID-19 (a few samples of this study predate the infection). Cell type and time point are not known. Sequencing was carried out using PBMCs or a T cell subset sorted from them (not recorded which). Written as DNA, the CDR3 is TGTGCCAGCAGTTTAGACGGACAGGCGCTGACTAGCGGGTACACCTACGAGCAGTACTTC. Translation: CASSLDGQALTSGYTYEQYF.